This T cell receptor beta chain was identified in a study of lymphopenia after photon versus proton radiotherapy. Study results and caveats: After the lymphocyte nadir, photon-treated repertoires showed oligoclonal expansion, especially of CD8+ Temra cells.

Clones were read by immunoSEQ multiplex PCR, and TCRdb kept only the in-frame ones, dropping some. The table lists approximately 80,000 clones, more than 70% of them singletons. Turning to this clone: Its antigen is not identified.

The CDR3 runs to 15 residues. V was clipped by 8 bases and J by 4 bases; unmatched bases: 11. Germline V CDR1 and CDR2: MDHEN, SYDVKM. The chain is built from TRBV28 and TRBJ2-3, with TRBD2 matching 8 bases. The sequence was collected from a man in his fifties or sixties with pancreatic cancer. The material sequenced was peripheral blood, taken from a patient treated with proton-based radiotherapy. CDR3 protein: CASLGTGRAADTQYF. The DNA of the CDR3 is TGTGCCAGCCTAGGGACCGGGAGGGCCGCAGATACGCAGTATTTT.